Detailed here is one TCR beta chain. Its antigen is as yet unknown. The data are from a study of T-cell memory formation after mild COVID-19. Study-wide context: Each donor largely had its own TCR clusters. Whole-study results and caveats: The appearance of some responding clones in pre-infection memory suggested that cross-reactive memory joined. Clones which contracted sat mainly in CM and EM if CD4+, and in EMRA if CD8+. Confirmation was lacking for SARS-CoV-2 specificity of second-wave clones that peaked on day 37.

V trimming: 8 bases; J trimming: 3 bases; junction bases outside the gene matches: 9. Germline V gives CDR1 MNHEY, CDR2 SVGEGT. The CDR3 covers 15 residues. TCRdb re-derived calls from the 5' RACE reads in MiXCR, one entry per CDR3 protein. This sample yields roughly 100,000 distinct CDR3 sequences, of which 17% are seen a single time; roughly 27% belongs to the top ten. The TCR originated in an adult woman who had mild COVID-19 (a few samples of this study predate the infection). Cell type and time point are not known. The sequenced sample consisted of PBMCs or a T cell subset sorted from them (not recorded which). The rearrangement links TRBV6-2 or TRBV6-3 to TRBJ2-1, with TRBD1 identical over 8 bases. The CDR3: CASCTGQAYYNEQFF. The DNA of the CDR3 is TGTGCCAGCTGTACGGGACAGGCGTACTACAATGAGCAGTTCTTC.